The source of this T cell receptor (beta chain) is a study of T cells in Graves' hyperthyroidism and ophthalmopathy. To note about this clonotype: Its target is not known.

The V gene's germline CDR1 is MNHEY and CDR2 SVGEGT. V lost 5 bases to trimming and J lost 4 bases; unmatched junction nucleotides: 6. This CDR3 is built from 16 residues. Overall study findings and caveats: Blood also showed most of the thyroid clonotypes that were expanded above 0.001.

From RNA transcripts, TCR beta CDR3 regions were amplified. In the first-round RT-PCR of the TCR CDR3, the HTBI primer set was used. TCRdb used MiXCR to reprocess the multiplex PCR reads, holding one entry per CDR3 protein. The table records about 600,000 distinct CDR3 sequences, approximately 14% of them present only once. Sample: blood. The chain uses TRBV6-2 or TRBV6-3 and TRBJ2-1; 12 positions agree with TRBD2. The source of this sequence is a woman aged 18-35 years with Graves' ophthalmopathy. The CDR3 bases are TGTGCCAGCAGTCGACCCGGACTAGCGGGGTACAATGAGCAGTTCTTC. As protein: CASSRPGLAGYNEQFF.